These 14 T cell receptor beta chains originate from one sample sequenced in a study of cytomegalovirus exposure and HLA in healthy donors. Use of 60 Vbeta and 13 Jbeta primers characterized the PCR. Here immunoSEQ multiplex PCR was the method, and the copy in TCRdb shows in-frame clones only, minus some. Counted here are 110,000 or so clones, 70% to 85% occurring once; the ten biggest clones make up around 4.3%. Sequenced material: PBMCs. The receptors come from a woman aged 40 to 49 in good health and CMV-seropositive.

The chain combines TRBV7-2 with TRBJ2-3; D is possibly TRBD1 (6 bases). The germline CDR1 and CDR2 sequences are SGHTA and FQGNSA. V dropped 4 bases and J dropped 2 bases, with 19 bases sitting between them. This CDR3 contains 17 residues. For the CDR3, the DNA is TGTGCCAGCAGCTCAGTGGGGGACACCAGATTCACAGATACGCAGTATTTT. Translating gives CASSSVGDTRFTDTQYF.

CDR3 amino acids: CASSRTAPLTGELFF. The CDR3 DNA reads as TGTGCCAGTAGCAGGACAGCTCCACTCACCGGGGAGCTGTTTTTT. V is TRBV19 and J is TRBJ2-2; the D gene is possibly TRBD1 (6 bases). This CDR3 is built from 15 residues. CDR1 LNHDA and CDR2 SQIVND come from the germline V gene (reference sequence). V was trimmed by 6 bases and J by 4 bases, leaving 15 bases between them.

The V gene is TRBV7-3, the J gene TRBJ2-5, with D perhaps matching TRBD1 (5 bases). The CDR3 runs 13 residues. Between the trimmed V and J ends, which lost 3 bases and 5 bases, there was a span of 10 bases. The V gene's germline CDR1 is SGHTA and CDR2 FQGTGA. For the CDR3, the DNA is TGTGCCAGCAGCTTTTCAGGGAAGGAGACCCAGTACTTC. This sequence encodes CASSFSGKETQYF.

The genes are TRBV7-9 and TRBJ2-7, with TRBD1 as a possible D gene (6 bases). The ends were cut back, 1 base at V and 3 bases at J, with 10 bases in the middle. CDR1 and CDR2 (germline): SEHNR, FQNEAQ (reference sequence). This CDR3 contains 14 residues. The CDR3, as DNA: TGTGCCAGCAGCTTAGGTTTAGGGGGCTACGAGCAGTACTTC. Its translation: CASSLGLGGYEQYF.

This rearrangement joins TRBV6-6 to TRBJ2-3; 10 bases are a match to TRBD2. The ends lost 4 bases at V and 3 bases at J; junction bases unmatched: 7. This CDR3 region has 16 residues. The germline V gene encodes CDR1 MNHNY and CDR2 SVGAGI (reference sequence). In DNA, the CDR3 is TGTGCCAGCAGTTTCAAAGCGGGGGGGCCAACAGATACGCAGTATTTT. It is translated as CASSFKAGGPTDTQYF.

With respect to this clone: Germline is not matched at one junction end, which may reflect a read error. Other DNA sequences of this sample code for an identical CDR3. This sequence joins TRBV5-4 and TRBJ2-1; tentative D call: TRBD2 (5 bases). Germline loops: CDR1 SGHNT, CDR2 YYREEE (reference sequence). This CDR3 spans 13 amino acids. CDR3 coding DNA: TGTGCTAGCAGCCCAAGGGCTGAGGGTGAGCAGTTCTTC. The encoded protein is CASSPRAEGEQFF.

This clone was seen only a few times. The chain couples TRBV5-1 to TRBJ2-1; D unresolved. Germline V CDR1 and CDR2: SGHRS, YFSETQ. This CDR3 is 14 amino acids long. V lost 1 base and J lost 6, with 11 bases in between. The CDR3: CASSLYVASNEQFF. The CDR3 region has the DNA TGCGCCAGCAGCTTGTATGTTGCCAGCAATGAGCAGTTCTTC.

The CDR3 nucleotides read TGTGCCAGCAGCATCCTCGGGGGGGTACGAACAGATACGCAGTATTTT. The encoded protein is CASSILGGVRTDTQYF. This sequence joins TRBV7-2 and TRBJ2-3, with 8 bases identical to TRBD2. The CDR3 is made up of 16 amino acids. V was clipped by 5 bases and J by 3 bases; unmatched bases: 10. Germline CDR1 is SGHTA and CDR2 is FQGNSA.

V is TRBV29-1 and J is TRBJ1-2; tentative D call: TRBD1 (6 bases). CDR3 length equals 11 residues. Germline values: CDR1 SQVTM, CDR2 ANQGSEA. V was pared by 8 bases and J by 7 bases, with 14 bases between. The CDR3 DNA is TGCAGCATAAAGGACAGCTTTGGCTACACCTTC. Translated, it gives CSIKDSFGYTF.

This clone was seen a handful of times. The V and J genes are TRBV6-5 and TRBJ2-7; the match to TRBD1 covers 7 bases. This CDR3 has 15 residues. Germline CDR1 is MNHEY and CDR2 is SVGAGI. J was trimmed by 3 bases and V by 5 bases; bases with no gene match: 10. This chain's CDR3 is CASSQRQGSFYEQYF. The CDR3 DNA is TGTGCCAGCAGTCAACGACAGGGATCTTTCTACGAGCAGTACTTC.

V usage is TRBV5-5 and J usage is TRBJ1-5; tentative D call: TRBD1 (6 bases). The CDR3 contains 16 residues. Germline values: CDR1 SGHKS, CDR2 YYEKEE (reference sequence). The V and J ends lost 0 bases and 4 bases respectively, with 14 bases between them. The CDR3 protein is CASSLGRAGANQPQHF. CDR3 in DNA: TGTGCCAGCAGCTTGGGTCGGGCAGGGGCAAATCAGCCCCAGCATTTT.

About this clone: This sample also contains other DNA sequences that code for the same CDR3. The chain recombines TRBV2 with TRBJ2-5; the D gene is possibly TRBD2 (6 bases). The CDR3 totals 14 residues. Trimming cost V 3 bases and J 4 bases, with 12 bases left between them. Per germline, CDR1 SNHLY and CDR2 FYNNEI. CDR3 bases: TGTGCCAGCAGTGACCCCGACGGGGGAGAGACCCAGTACTTC. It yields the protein CASSDPDGGETQYF.

CDR3 DNA sequence: TGTGCCAGCAGTGCAGTGCGGGAACCCACCGGGGAGCTGTTTTTT. Protein product: CASSAVREPTGELFF. This chain connects TRBV2 to TRBJ2-2; D possibly corresponds to TRBD2 (6 bases). CDR3 length: 15 amino acids. Germline V gives CDR1 SNHLY, CDR2 FYNNEI. Trimming stripped 4 bases from V and 4 bases from J, with 13 bases between.

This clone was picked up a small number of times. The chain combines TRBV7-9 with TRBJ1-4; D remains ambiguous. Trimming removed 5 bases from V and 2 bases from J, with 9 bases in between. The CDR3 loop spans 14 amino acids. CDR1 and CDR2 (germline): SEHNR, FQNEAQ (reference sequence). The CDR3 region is CASSPYSTNEKLFF. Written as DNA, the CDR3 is TGTGCCAGCAGCCCTTACTCTACTAATGAAAAACTGTTTTTT.